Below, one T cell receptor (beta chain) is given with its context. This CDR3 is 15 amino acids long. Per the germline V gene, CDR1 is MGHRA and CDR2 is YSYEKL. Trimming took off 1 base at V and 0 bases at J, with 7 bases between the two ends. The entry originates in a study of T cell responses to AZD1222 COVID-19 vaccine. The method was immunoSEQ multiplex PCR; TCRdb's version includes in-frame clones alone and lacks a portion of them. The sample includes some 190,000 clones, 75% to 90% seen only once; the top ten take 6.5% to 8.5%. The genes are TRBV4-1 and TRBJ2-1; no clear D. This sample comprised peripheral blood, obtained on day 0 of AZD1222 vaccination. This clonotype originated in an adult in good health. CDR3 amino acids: CASSQAHSSYNEQFF. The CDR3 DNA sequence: TGCGCCAGCAGCCAAGCTCACAGCTCCTACAATGAGCAGTTCTTC.